This TCR beta chain was sequenced in a study of T cells expressing NK-cell markers. TCRdb reprocessed the 5' RACE reads; each CDR3 protein has one entry and no DNA is given. The specimen's table records about 460,000 distinct CDR3 sequences. The CDR3 consists of 16 residues. Worth noting for this clonotype: Its specificity is unknown.

Study outcomes and limitations: Whether expanded NKG2C+ T cell clones recognized HCMV stayed uncertain.

This sequence was found in a woman aged 50 to 60 in good health. The sample consisted of blood T cells: a sorted CD56 or NKG2C T cell subset, CD4+ or CD8+ T cells, or bulk PBMC T cells (not recorded which). The chain combines TRBV12-3 or TRBV12-4 with TRBJ2-7; TCRdb calls TRBD2, which cannot be checked without DNA. CDR3 protein: CASSASGRWWAYEQYF.